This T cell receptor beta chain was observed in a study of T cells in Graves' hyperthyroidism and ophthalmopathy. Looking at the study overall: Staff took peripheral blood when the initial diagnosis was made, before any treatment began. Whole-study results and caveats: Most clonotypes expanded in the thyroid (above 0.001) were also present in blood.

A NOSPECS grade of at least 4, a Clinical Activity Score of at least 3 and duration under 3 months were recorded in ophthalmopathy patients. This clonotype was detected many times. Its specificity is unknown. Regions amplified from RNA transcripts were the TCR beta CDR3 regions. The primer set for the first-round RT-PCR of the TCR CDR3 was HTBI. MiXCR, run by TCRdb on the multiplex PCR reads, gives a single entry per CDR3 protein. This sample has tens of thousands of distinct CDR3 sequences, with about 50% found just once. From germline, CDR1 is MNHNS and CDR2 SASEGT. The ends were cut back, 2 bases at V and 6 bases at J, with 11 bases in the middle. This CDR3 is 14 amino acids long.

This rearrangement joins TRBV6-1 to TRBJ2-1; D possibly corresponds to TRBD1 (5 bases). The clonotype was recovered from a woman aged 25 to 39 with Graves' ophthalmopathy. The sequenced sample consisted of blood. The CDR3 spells CASSERGGFNEQFF. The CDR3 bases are TGTGCCAGCAGTGAAAGGGGTGGATTCAATGAGCAGTTCTTC.